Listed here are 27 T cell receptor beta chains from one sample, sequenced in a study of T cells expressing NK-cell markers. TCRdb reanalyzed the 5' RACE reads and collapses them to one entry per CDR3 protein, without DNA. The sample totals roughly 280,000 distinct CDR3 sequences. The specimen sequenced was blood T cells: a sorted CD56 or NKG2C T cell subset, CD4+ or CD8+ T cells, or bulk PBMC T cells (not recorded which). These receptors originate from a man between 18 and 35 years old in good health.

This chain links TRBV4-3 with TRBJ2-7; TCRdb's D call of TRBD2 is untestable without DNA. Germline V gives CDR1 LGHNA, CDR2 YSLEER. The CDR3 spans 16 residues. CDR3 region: CASSQGLAGGSYEQYF.

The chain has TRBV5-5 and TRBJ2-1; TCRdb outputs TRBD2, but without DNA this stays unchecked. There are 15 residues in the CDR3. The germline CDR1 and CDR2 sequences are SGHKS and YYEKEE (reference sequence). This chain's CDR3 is CASSLGGGPGNEQFF.

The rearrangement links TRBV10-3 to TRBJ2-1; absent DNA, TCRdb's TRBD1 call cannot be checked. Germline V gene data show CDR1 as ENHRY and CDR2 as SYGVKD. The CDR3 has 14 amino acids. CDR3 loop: CAISENRGGNEQFF.

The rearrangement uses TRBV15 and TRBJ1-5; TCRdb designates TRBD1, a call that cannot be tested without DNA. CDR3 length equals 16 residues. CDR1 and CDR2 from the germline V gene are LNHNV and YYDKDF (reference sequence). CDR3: CATSRDPGQGYQPQHF.

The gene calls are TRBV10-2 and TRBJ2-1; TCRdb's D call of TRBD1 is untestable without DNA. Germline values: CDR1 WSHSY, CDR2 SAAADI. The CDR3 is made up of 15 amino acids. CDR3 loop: CASSDFSGLYNEQFF.

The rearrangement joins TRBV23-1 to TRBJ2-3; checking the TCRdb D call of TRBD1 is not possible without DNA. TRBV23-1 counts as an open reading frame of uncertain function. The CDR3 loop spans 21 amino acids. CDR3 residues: CASSQPGTGRYPTTATDTQYF.

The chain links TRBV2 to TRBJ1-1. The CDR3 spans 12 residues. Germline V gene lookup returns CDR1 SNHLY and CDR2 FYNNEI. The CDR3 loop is CASNSFNTEAFF.

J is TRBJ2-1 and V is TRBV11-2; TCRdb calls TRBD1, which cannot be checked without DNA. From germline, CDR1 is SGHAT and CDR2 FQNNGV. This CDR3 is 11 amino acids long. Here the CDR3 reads CASSLRDRWFF.

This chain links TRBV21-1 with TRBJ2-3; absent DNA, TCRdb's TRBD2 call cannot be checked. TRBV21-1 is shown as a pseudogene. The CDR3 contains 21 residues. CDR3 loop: CASRKRTGDREALLRGSPQYF.

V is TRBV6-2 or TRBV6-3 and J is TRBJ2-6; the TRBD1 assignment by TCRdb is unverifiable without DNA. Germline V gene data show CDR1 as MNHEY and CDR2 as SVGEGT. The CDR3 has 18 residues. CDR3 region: CASTKGGQGNSGANVLTF.

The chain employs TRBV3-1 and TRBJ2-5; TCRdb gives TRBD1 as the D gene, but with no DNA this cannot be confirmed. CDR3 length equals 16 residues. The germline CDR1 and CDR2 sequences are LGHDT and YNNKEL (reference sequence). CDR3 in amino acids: CASSQTGTVYQETQYF.

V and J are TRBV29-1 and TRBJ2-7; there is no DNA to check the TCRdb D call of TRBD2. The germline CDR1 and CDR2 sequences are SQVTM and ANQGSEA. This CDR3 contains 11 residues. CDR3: CSVGGSRVQYF.

The CDR3 region is CASSQLDAGGGNEQFF. This chain links TRBV14 with TRBJ2-1; TCRdb gives TRBD2 as the D gene, but with no DNA this cannot be confirmed. In germline, CDR1 is SGHDN, CDR2 FVKESK. This CDR3 is built from 16 residues. Combining the CDR3 with reference TRBV14 and TRBJ2-1 gives the whole variable domain EAGVTQFPSHSVIEKGQTVTLRCDPISGHDNLYWYRRVMGKEIKFLLHFVKESKQDESGMPNNRFLAERTGGTYSTLKVQPAELEDSGVYFCASSQLDAGGGNEQFFGPGTRLTVL.

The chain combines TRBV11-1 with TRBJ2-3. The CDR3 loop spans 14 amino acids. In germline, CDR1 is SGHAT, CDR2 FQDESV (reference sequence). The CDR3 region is CASSPAGATDTQYF.

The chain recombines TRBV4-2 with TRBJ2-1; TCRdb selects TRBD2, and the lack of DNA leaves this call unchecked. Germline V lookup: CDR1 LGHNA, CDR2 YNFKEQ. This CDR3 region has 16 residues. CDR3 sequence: CASSQDLLAGGNEQFF.

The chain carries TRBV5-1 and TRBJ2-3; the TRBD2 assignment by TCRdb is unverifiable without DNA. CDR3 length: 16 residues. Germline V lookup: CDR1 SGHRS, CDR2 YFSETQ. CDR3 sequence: CASSSPTSGTTDTQYF.

The CDR3 sequence: CSAPAQLRPGGEQFF. V is TRBV20-1 and J is TRBJ2-1; lacking DNA, the TRBD2 call made by TCRdb goes unchecked. Germline-derived CDR1 and CDR2 are DFQATT and SNEGSKA (reference sequence). There are 15 residues in the CDR3.

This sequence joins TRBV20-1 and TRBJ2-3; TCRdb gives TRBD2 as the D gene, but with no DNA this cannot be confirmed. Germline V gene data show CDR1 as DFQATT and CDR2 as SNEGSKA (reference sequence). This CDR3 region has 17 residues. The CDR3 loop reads CSARGLAGGSGTDTQYF.

Here the CDR3 reads CASSLEPTSGRVGQYF. The V call is TRBV11-2, the J call TRBJ2-7; with no DNA, the TCRdb D assignment of TRBD2 cannot be verified. The V gene's germline CDR1 is SGHAT and CDR2 FQNNGV. The CDR3 totals 16 residues.

The CDR3 region is CASSSPGAGLEAESYNEQFF. The genes are TRBV7-9 and TRBJ2-1; TCRdb names TRBD1, which stays unverified in the absence of DNA. The CDR3 sequence is 20 residues long. In germline, CDR1 is SEHNR, CDR2 FQNEAQ (reference sequence).

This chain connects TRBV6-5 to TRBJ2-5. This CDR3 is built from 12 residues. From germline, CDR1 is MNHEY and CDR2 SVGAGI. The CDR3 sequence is CASFGNSETQYF.

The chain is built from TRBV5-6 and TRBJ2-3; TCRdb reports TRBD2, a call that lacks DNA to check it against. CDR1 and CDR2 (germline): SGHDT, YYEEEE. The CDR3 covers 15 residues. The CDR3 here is CASSTRGFTTDTQYF.

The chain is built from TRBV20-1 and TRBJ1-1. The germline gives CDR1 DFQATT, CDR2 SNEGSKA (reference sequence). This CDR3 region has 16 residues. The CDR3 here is CSAGPWVRGQNTEAFF.

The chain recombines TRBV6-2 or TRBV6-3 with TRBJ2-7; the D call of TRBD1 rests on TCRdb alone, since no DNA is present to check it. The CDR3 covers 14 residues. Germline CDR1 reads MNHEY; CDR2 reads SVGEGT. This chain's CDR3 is CASPMRSPGYEQYF.

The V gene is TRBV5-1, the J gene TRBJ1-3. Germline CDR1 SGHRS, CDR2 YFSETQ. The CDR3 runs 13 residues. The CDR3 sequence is CASSLVVGNTIYF.

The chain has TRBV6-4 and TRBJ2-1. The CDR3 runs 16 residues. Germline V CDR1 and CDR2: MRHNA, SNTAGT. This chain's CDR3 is CASSDGLLSSYNEQFF.

CDR3 sequence reads: CASSLVSGTLGGDTQYF. The chain couples TRBV5-1 to TRBJ2-3; TCRdb proposes TRBD1, but this gene call is untestable without DNA. This CDR3 is 17 amino acids long. Germline V gene data show CDR1 as SGHRS and CDR2 as YFSETQ.